This T cell receptor beta chain is from a study of T cells in Graves' hyperthyroidism and ophthalmopathy. In the ophthalmopathy cohort, Clinical Activity Score was at least 3, NOSPECS grade at least 4, and duration under 3 months. Template material for amplifying TCR beta CDR3 regions consisted of RNA transcripts. Using the HTBI primer set, a first-round RT-PCR was run on the TCR CDR3. One entry per CDR3 protein, called by TCRdb with MiXCR from the multiplex PCR reads. The sample has roughly 250,000 distinct CDR3 sequences; roughly 15% are singletons. This clonotype occurred many times. Germline V lookup: CDR1 ENHRY, CDR2 SYGVKD. V dropped 3 bases and J dropped 4 bases, with 12 bases sitting between them. The CDR3 is 14 residues long.

The receptor's source is a woman younger than 30 with Graves' ophthalmopathy. Specimen: blood. The rearrangement uses TRBV10-3 and TRBJ1-1, with D maybe TRBD1 (6 bases). In nucleotides, the CDR3 is TGTGCCATCAGTGATTTGGGGGGGGCCACTGAAGCTTTCTTT. Amino acids: CAISDLGGATEAFF.